These 25 T cell receptor beta chains originate from one sample sequenced in a study of blood T cell repertoires in COVID-19. Using immunoSEQ multiplex PCR, the repertoire was profiled, and TCRdb retains in-frame clones only, with some absent. Here the sample spans approximately 85,000 clones, about 86% being singletons. Sequenced material: peripheral blood. The receptor set was obtained from a woman aged 80 or older in a cohort sampled during active or convalescent COVID-19.

V usage is TRBV6-5 and J usage is TRBJ2-7; D ambiguous. CDR1 MNHEY and CDR2 SVGAGI come from the germline V gene. V shed 6 bases and J shed 0 bases, with 9 bases lying between them. The CDR3 consists of 13 residues. The DNA for the CDR3 is TGTGCCAGCAGCCGGGTCGCCTCCTACGAGCAGTACTTC. It is translated as CASSRVASYEQYF.

The chain carries TRBV20-1 and TRBJ2-7; D may be TRBD2 (6 bases). Germline CDR1 DFQATT, CDR2 SNEGSKA (reference sequence). V gave up 6 bases and J gave up 7 bases, with 13 bases separating them. The CDR3 is 11 residues long. The CDR3 loop reads CSAPPEGEQYF. CDR3 bases: TGCAGTGCCCCCCCGGAGGGTGAGCAGTACTTC.

The J gene is TRBJ1-5, the V gene TRBV19; the D gene is possibly TRBD1 (5 bases). The V gene's germline CDR1 is LNHDA and CDR2 SQIVND (reference sequence). The CDR3 runs 16 residues. With 3 bases removed from V and 0 bases from J, the gap between germline ends came to 12 bases. The CDR3 DNA is TGTGCCAGTAGTATCGGGGGACTAAATAGCAATCAGCCCCAGCATTTT. This translates into CASSIGGLNSNQPQHF. Using reference TRBV19 and TRBJ1-5 for the parts outside the CDR3, the full variable domain is DGGITQSPKYLFRKEGQNVTLSCEQNLNHDAMYWYRQDPGQGLRLIYYSQIVNDFQKGDIAEGYSVSREKKESFPLTVTSAQKNPTAFYLCASSIGGLNSNQPQHFGDGTRLSIL.

The CDR3 sequence: CASSEGDPYEQYF. The CDR3 DNA sequence: TGTGCCAGCAGTGAGGGAGACCCCTACGAGCAGTACTTC. The chain links TRBV6-2 or TRBV6-3 to TRBJ2-7; possibly TRBD2 for D (5 bases). Looked up from germline, CDR1 is MNHEY and CDR2 is SVGEGT. This CDR3 contains 13 residues. V was pared by 5 bases and J by 2 bases, with 10 bases between.

This chain connects TRBV7-3 to TRBJ2-1, with 10 positions matching TRBD1. Germline loops: CDR1 SGHTA, CDR2 FQGTGA. The CDR3 length is 16 residues. The V segment lost 0 bases and the J segment 9 bases; nucleotides outside the gene matches: 8. CDR3 in amino acids: CASSLTGTGVLGEQFF. CDR3 DNA sequence: TGTGCCAGCAGCTTAACCGGGACAGGGGTTTTGGGTGAGCAGTTCTTC.

This clone has only a few counts. V gene TRBV12-3 or TRBV12-4 combines with J gene TRBJ1-5, with 7 bases matching TRBD1. This CDR3 spans 13 amino acids. With V trimmed by 4 bases and J by 6 bases, 3 bases remained unmatched. The CDR3 DNA follows: TGTGCCAGCAGTTCCTCAGGGGGTCAGCCCCAGCATTTT. Translated, it gives CASSSSGGQPQHF.

DNA for the CDR3: TGTGCCTGGAGCCCGGGAACTAACTATGGCTACACCTTC. Residues: CAWSPGTNYGYTF. V usage is TRBV30 and J usage is TRBJ1-2; D unresolved. Germline CDR1 reads GTSNPN; CDR2 reads SVGIG (reference sequence). CDR3 size: 13 residues. With 3 bases removed from V and 0 bases from J, the gap between germline ends came to 8 bases.

The chain combines TRBV29-1 with TRBJ2-2; D may be TRBD1 (6 bases). The germline V and J ends were trimmed by 6 bases and 5 bases, with 16 bases remaining between them. The CDR3 length is 14 residues. Germline CDR1 and CDR2: SQVTM and ANQGSEA. DNA of the CDR3: TGCAGCGTCTCTTCGGGACACAGTACCGGGGAGCTGTTTTTT. This gives the protein CSVSSGHSTGELFF.

V usage is TRBV5-1 and J usage is TRBJ2-1; D is undetermined. The CDR3 has 14 residues. CDR1 SGHRS and CDR2 YFSETQ come from the germline V gene. Trimming cost V 0 bases and J 4 bases, with 8 bases left between them. Here the CDR3 reads CASSLVSVYNEQFF. The CDR3 region has the DNA TGCGCCAGCAGCTTGGTTTCGGTATACAATGAGCAGTTCTTC.

The V call is TRBV18, the J call TRBJ2-3; 10 nucleotides agree with TRBD2. Germline V lookup: CDR1 KGHSH, CDR2 LQKENI. V gave up 3 bases and J gave up 0 bases; unmatched junction bases: 3. The CDR3 consists of 16 residues. The CDR3 DNA reads TGTGCCAGCTCACCCGCGACTAGCGGGAGCACAGATACGCAGTATTTT. This translates into CASSPATSGSTDTQYF.

This rearrangement joins TRBV18 to TRBJ1-2; 9 nucleotides line up with TRBD1. Germline V lookup: CDR1 KGHSH, CDR2 LQKENI. V trimming: 4 bases; J trimming: 2 bases; junction bases outside the gene matches: 5. This CDR3 contains 15 residues. The chain's CDR3 is CASSLGTGPNYGYTF. CDR3 DNA sequence: TGTGCCAGCTCACTAGGGACAGGGCCCAACTATGGCTACACCTTC.

The V and J genes are TRBV7-2 and TRBJ2-1; 7 bases agree with TRBD1. V gave up 4 bases and J gave up 4 bases; unmatched junction bases: 7. The CDR3 consists of 15 residues. Per germline, CDR1 SGHTA and CDR2 FQGNSA. The DNA of the CDR3 is TGTGCCAGCAGCTCGTCAGGGACAGAGTACAATGAGCAGTTCTTC. Its translation is CASSSSGTEYNEQFF.

The chain combines TRBV19 with TRBJ1-1; perhaps TRBD1 as D (6 bases). The V end was cut by 6 bases, the J end by 1 base, with 9 bases between. The CDR3 runs 13 residues. Germline-derived CDR1 and CDR2 are LNHDA and SQIVND (reference sequence). In DNA, the CDR3 is TGTGCCAGTAGGGGGGACACGAACACTGAAGCTTTCTTT. This sequence encodes CASRGDTNTEAFF.

The rearrangement links TRBV9 to TRBJ2-3; D might be TRBD2 (5 bases). Trimming took off 3 bases at V and 2 bases at J, with 10 bases between the two ends. Germline V gene data show CDR1 as SGDLS and CDR2 as YYNGEE. The CDR3 has 14 amino acids. The chain's CDR3 is CASSGGLPTDTQYF. The CDR3 bases are TGTGCCAGCAGCGGCGGGCTACCCACAGATACGCAGTATTTT.

The gene calls are TRBV6-5 and TRBJ2-1; 10 bases line up with TRBD2. The trim removed 7 bases at V and 4 bases at J, leaving 4 bases unmatched. The CDR3 sequence is 14 residues long. Germline CDR1 is MNHEY and CDR2 is SVGAGI. The CDR3 nucleotides are TGTGCCAGCACTAGCGGGAGCGGTTACAATGAGCAGTTCTTC. Translation gives CASTSGSGYNEQFF.

The gene calls are TRBV7-3 and TRBJ2-1; D is perhaps TRBD2 (5 bases). The CDR3 is 14 amino acids. The germline V gene has CDR1 SGHTA and CDR2 FQGTGA. V lost 1 base and J 9 bases, leaving 13 bases between the germline ends. The CDR3 DNA sequence: TGTGCCAGCAGCTTAAGGGCAGCTGGAGGTGAGCAGTTCTTC. Its protein product is CASSLRAAGGEQFF.

This chain connects TRBV2 to TRBJ1-5, with 7 bases identical to TRBD1. J lost 1 base, V lost 5 bases, and 5 bases had no gene match. The germline V gene has CDR1 SNHLY and CDR2 FYNNEI. The CDR3 loop spans 15 amino acids. DNA of the CDR3: TGTGCCAGCAGTTTAAGACAGGGAAGCAATCAGCCCCAGCATTTT. Its translation is CASSLRQGSNQPQHF.

V is TRBV28 and J is TRBJ2-2; unclear D gene. The length of the CDR3 is 14 residues. Trimming shortened V by 4 bases and J by 0 bases, and 6 bases separated the two germline ends. The V gene's germline CDR1 is MDHEN and CDR2 SYDVKM. CDR3: CASSSGANTGELFF. CDR3 sequence (DNA): TGTGCCAGCAGTTCGGGTGCGAACACCGGGGAGCTGTTTTTT.

The chain links TRBV6-7 to TRBJ1-3, with D maybe TRBD1 (5 bases). TRBV6-7 is an ORF, and what it does is uncertain. Trimming left V 9 bases short and J 4 bases short, with 16 bases between. The CDR3 sequence is 14 residues long. The CDR3 spells CASCRAQGGNTIYF. In DNA form, the CDR3 reads TGTGCCAGTTGCCGGGCCCAGGGCGGAAACACCATATATTTT.

The chain employs TRBV28 and TRBJ2-7, with 8 nucleotides matching TRBD1. Per germline, CDR1 MDHEN and CDR2 SYDVKM. This CDR3 is built from 13 residues. The trim removed 4 bases at V and 7 bases at J, leaving 6 bases unmatched. CDR3 coding DNA: TGTGCCAGCAGTTGGCAGGGGGCGGTTGAGCAGTACGTC. Protein product: CASSWQGAVEQYV.

V and J are TRBV5-6 and TRBJ1-4, with D maybe TRBD1 (6 bases). Germline CDR1 is SGHDT and CDR2 is YYEEEE. V was cut by 1 base and J by 3 bases, with 13 bases left in between. This CDR3 spans 16 amino acids. DNA of the CDR3: TGTGCCAGCAGCTTGACGGACAGACGATCTAATGAAAAACTGTTTTTT. This sequence encodes CASSLTDRRSNEKLFF.

CDR3 sequence reads: CASTVGTGNTEAFF. The CDR3 DNA reads TGTGCCAGCACCGTCGGGACAGGGAACACTGAAGCTTTCTTT. The V call is TRBV11-2, the J call TRBJ1-1; TRBD1 agrees at 8 bases. The CDR3 consists of 14 residues. Trimming at V came to 7 bases and at J to 1 base, leaving 5 bases not matched to a gene. In germline, CDR1 is SGHAT, CDR2 FQNNGV.

The chain combines TRBV6-5 with TRBJ1-4; the D is unclear. This CDR3 spans 15 amino acids. Germline CDR1 is MNHEY and CDR2 is SVGAGI. Trimming cost V 0 bases and J 4 bases, with 9 bases left between them. As DNA, the CDR3 is TGTGCCAGCAGTTACTCCTGGGCAAATAATGAAAAACTGTTTTTT. This codes for CASSYSWANNEKLFF.

The J gene is TRBJ2-2, the V gene TRBV7-8; 9 bases agree with TRBD2. The V gene's germline CDR1 is SGHVS and CDR2 FQNEAQ. The length of the CDR3 is 16 residues. The ends lost 0 bases at V and 7 bases at J; junction bases unmatched: 6. CDR3 nucleotides: TGTGCCAGCAGCTTAGCGCAAGGACTAGCGATCGGGGAGCTGTTTTTT. Translated, it gives CASSLAQGLAIGELFF.

This sequence joins TRBV28 and TRBJ2-7, with D possibly being TRBD2 (5 bases). V lost 0 bases, J lost 3 bases, and 9 bases lay in between. CDR3 length: 14 residues. Germline V lookup: CDR1 MDHEN, CDR2 SYDVKM. The CDR3 is CASSLWPGDYEQYF. The CDR3 DNA follows: TGTGCCAGCAGTTTATGGCCCGGGGACTACGAGCAGTACTTC.